The T cell receptor (beta chain) described here comes from a study of blood T cell repertoires in COVID-19 (dated by TCRdb to the early 2020s). About the full investigation: The collaborator samples originated in the United States, Italy and Spain and spanned the acute and convalescent phases of COVID-19. The prospective study material was composed of cDNA or gDNA derived from T cells, B-cell-depleted T cells, or PBMCs. Subjects who had been exposed to COVID-19, were actively infected with it, or had recovered from it provided the deeply sampled blood TCRbeta repertoires that made up the dataset. The repertoires were released in a freely available public database meant as a resource for research on the immune response to SARS-CoV-2. Samples were obtained from the ongoing ImmuneRACE study (first 160 participants) and from roughly 1,300 subjects provided by 6 global collaborators. Sample metadata almost always included a de-identified subject ID, COVID-19 status, age in years and sex. HLA class I and class II types, where available, came from metadata supplied by the sample provider rather than from assay-based typing.

Including cysteine and phenylalanine, the CDR3 has 14 amino acids. The only DNA kept is the CDR3, 42 bases in frame from the first base. CDR1 is given as SEHNR and CDR2 as FQNEAQ, both from the germline V gene (reference sequence). V gives up 5 bases and J gives up 6 bases, and the segment between their germline ends measures 14 bases. TCRbeta CDR3 regions were amplified from genomic DNA by means of the immunoSEQ Assay, a bias-controlled multiplex PCR. The original methods were these. The number of nucleated cells in each sample was estimated by amplification of reference gene primers within the assay. Sequence reads were collapsed and filtered to measure the absolute abundance of every unique TCRbeta CDR3 rearrangement. For each sample, productive Simpson clonality was calculated as the square root of Simpson's diversity index over productive rearrangements. As stored in TCRdb, this immuneACCESS dataset retains in-frame rearrangements with V and J assigned. A fraction of the clones does not appear; measured against another copy, unresolved V genes explain less than half of the discrepancy, and the remainder lacks a known reason. Clone size and V and J calls were adopted from that table, with D and trimming inferred from the DNA. Present in this sample are 140,000 or so clones, just under 80% of which were seen just once. The ten largest clones capture 1.9% of the sample.

Worth noting for this clone: Its antigen remains undetermined. It has no much larger one-base neighbor in the sample; base qualities were not kept.

General findings and caveats noted by the study authors: The amount of clinical and demographic metadata varied by source and participant and was provided uncurated.

The collaborating institutions used their own protocols to collect whole blood in K2EDTA tubes. For TCRbeta analysis, collaborators shipped samples as frozen whole blood, isolated PBMCs, or DNA extracted from either of those sample types. The sequencing input was peripheral blood. This TCR derives from a woman aged 60-75 years with acute or convalescent COVID-19. The sequence is built from TRBV7-9 and TRBJ2-4; a tentative D call is TRBD1 (5 bases match). This receptor has the CDR3 CASSPGFSSNIQYF. The DNA sequence is given as TGTGCCAGCAGCCCAGGGTTTTCCTCAAACATTCAGTACTTC.